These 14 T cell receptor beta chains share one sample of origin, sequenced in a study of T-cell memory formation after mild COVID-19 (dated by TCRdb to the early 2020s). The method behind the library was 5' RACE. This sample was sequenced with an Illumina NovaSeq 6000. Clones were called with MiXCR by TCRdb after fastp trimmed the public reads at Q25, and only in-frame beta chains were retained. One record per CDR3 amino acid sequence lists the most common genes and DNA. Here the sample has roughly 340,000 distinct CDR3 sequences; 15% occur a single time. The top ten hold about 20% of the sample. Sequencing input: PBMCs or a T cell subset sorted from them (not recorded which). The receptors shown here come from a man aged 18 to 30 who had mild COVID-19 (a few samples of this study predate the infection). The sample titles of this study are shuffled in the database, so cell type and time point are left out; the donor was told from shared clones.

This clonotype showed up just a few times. The CDR3 reads CASRLRDYNEQFF. DNA of the CDR3: TGTGCCAGCAGACTCAGGGATTACAATGAGCAGTTCTTC. This sequence joins TRBV5-5 and TRBJ2-1; D possibly corresponds to TRBD1 (5 bases). CDR1 is SGHKS and CDR2 is YYEKEE in the germline V gene (reference sequence). The CDR3 loop spans 13 amino acids. Trimming left V 5 bases short and J 4 bases short, with 10 bases between.

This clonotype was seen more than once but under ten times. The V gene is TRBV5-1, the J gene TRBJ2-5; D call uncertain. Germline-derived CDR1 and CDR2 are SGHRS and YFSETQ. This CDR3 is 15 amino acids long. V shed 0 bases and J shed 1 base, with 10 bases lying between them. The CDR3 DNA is TGCGCCAGCAGCTTGGATCCAGGCAGCCAAGAGACCCAGTACTTC. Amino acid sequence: CASSLDPGSQETQYF.

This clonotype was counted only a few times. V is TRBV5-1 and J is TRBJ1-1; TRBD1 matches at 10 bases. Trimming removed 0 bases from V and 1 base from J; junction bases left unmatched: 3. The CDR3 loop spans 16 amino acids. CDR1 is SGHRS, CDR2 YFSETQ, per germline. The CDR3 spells CASSLAGTGENTEAFF. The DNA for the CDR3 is TGCGCCAGCAGCTTGGCGGGGACAGGGGAGAACACTGAAGCTTTCTTT.

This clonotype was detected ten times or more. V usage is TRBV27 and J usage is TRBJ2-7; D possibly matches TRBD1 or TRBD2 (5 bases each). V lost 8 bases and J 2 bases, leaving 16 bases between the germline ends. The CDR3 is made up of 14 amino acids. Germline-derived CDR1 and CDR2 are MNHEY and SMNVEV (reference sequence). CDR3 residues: CASWDRQTPYEQYF. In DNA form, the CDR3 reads TGTGCCAGCTGGGACCGCCAAACACCCTACGAGCAGTACTTC.

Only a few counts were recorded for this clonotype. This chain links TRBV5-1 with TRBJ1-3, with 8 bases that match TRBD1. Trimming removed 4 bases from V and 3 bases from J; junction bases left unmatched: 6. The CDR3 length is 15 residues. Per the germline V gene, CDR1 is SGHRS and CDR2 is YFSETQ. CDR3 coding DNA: TGCGCCAGCAGCCCGCAGGGGGCTGGTGGAAACACCATATATTTT. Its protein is CASSPQGAGGNTIYF.

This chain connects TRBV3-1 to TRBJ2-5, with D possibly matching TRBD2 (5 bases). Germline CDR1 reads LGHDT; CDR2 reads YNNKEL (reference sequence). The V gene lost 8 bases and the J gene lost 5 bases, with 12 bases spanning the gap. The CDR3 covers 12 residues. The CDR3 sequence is CASGYWRETQYF. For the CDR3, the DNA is TGTGCCAGCGGCTACTGGAGGGAGACCCAGTACTTC.

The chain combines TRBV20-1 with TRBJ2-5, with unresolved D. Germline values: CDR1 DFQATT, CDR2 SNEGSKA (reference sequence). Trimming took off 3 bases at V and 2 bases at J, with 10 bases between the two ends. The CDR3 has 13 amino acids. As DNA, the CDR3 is TGCAGTGCTAGTATGGGCCAACAAGAGACCCAGTACTTC. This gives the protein CSASMGQQETQYF.

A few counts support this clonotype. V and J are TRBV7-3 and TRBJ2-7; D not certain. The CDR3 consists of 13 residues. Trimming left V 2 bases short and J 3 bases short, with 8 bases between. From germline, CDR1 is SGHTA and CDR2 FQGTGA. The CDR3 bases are TGTGCCAGCAGCTTAGGTCACTTCTACGAGCAGTACTTC. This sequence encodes CASSLGHFYEQYF.

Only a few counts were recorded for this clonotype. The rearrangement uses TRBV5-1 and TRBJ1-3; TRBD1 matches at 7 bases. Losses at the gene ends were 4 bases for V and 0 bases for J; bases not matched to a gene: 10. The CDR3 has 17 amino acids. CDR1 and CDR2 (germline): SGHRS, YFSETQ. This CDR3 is CASSADPGQISGNTIYF. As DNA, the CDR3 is TGCGCCAGCAGCGCCGACCCGGGACAGATCTCTGGAAACACCATATATTTT.

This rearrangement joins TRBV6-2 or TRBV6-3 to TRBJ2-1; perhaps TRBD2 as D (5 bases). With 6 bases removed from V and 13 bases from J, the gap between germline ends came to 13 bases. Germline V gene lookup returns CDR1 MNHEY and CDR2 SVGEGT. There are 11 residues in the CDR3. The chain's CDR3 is CASSRTRFQFF. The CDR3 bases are TGTGCCAGCAGCCGTACTAGGTTCCAGTTCTTC.

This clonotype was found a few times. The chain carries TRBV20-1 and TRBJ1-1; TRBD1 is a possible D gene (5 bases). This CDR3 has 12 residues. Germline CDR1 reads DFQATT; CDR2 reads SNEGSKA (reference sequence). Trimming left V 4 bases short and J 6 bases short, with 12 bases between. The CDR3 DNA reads TGCAGTGCTACCAGGGCGACCGCTGAAGCTTTCTTT. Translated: CSATRATAEAFF.

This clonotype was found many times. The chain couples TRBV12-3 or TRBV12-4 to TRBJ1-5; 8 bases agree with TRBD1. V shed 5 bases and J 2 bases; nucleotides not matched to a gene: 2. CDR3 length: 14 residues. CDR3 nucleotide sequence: TGTGCCAGCAGTAAGACAGGGGGCAATCAGCCCCAGCATTTT. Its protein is CASSKTGGNQPQHF.

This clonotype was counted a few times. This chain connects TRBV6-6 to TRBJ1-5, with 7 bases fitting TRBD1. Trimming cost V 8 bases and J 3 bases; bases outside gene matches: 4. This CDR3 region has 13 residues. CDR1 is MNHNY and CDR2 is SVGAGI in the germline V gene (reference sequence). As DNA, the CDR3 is TGTGCCAGCCGGGGACAGATCAATCAGCCCCAGCATTTT. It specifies CASRGQINQPQHF.

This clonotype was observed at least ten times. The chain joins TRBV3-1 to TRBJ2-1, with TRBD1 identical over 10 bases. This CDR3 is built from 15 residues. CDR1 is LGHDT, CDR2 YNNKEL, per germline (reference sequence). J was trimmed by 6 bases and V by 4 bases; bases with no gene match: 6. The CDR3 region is CASSPWTGGINEQFF. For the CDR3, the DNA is TGTGCCAGCAGCCCGTGGACAGGGGGGATCAATGAGCAGTTCTTC.